This T cell receptor beta chain is drawn from a study of blood T cell repertoires in COVID-19. Turning to the study itself: Some COVID-19 samples were acute and others convalescent; all came from the United States, Italy and Spain.

The study assigned cohorts using participant-reported clinical history. The protocol was immunoSEQ multiplex PCR, while the TCRdb copy is restricted to in-frame clones and leaves out a portion. The sample holds around 300,000 clones; about nine tenths are singletons and the top ten take more than 9%. The CDR3 totals 13 residues. Between the trimmed V and J ends, which lost 7 bases and 3 bases, there was a span of 10 bases. The sequencing sample was made of PBMCs or T cells enriched from blood (not recorded which). The TCR was taken from a young woman who had recovered from COVID-19. The chain links TRBV12-3 or TRBV12-4 to TRBJ2-1, with D perhaps matching TRBD2 (5 bases). In DNA form, the CDR3 reads TGTGCCAGCAACTCACGGGGCTACAATGAGCAGTTCTTC. Translation: CASNSRGYNEQFF.